This is a list of T cell receptor beta chains from one sample in a study of T cells after yellow fever vaccination. TCRdb used MiXCR to reprocess the 5' RACE reads, holding one entry per CDR3 protein. The sample lists 25,000 to 35,000 distinct CDR3 sequences, 3.5% to 5% occurring once. The specimen was CD8+ T cells sorted from PBMCs, collected 5 days after the yellow fever booster vaccination. These receptors originate from a man aged 25 to 45 who received the YFV17D yellow fever vaccine. CDR3s include the opening cysteine and the closing phenylalanine or tryptophan. The D gene is left open where the match is weak. Expanded clones get a size class; other rows say once, few or many, or leave the size out.

D	V	J	size	DNA	CDR3
TRBD1	TRBV15	TRBJ2-7	many	TGTGCCACCAGCAGACCATTAGACAGGGCCCACGAGCAGTACTTC	CATSRPLDRAHEQYF
.	TRBV12-3/TRBV12-4	TRBJ2-1	.	TGTACCAGCAGTCCCGGGGCCACACAGGGTACCAGCTCCTACAATGAGCAGTTCTTC	CTSSPGATQGTSSYNEQFF
.	TRBV5-5	TRBJ2-1	many	TGTGCCAGCAGCTTGGCGTACAATGAGCAGTTCTTC	CASSLAYNEQFF
TRBD2	TRBV4-1	TRBJ2-7	many	TGCGCCAGCAGCCAAGAGATTGGACTAGCGGCCTACGAGCAGTACTTC	CASSQEIGLAAYEQYF
.	TRBV27	TRBJ2-2	many	TGTGCCAGCAGTTTTACCGGGGAGCTGTTTTTT	CASSFTGELFF
TRBD2	TRBV19	TRBJ2-5	many	TGTGCCAGTAAAAAAGGAGTGGGACTAGAGTACCAAGAGACCCAGTACTTC	CASKKGVGLEYQETQYF
.	TRBV12-3/TRBV12-4	TRBJ2-7	many	TGTGCCAGCAAAGACCAACTGAGCTCCTACGAGCAGTACTTC	CASKDQLSSYEQYF
TRBD1	TRBV11-2	TRBJ2-3	many	TGTGCCAGCAGCTCCGGGACAGGGGTGACAGATACGCAGTATTTT	CASSSGTGVTDTQYF
.	TRBV20-1	TRBJ1-1	many	TGCAGTGCTAGAGATTGGGGCAGAAGCCCGAACACTGAAGCTTTCTTT	CSARDWGRSPNTEAFF
.	TRBV9	TRBJ2-5	many	TGTGCCAGCAGCGGTCGGACCGCCCGGGAGACCCAGTACTTC	CASSGRTARETQYF
TRBD2	TRBV29-1	TRBJ2-7	many	TGCAGCGTTATCGGGACTAGCTACGAGCAGTACTTC	CSVIGTSYEQYF
.	TRBV29-1	TRBJ2-7	many	TGCAGCGTTTTCGGGCAGACCTACGAGCAGTACTTC	CSVFGQTYEQYF
.	TRBV12-3/TRBV12-4	TRBJ1-4	many	TGTGCCAGCAGTTTAGGGGGAGCGGGAGAAAAACTGTTTTTT	CASSLGGAGEKLFF
.	TRBV6-2/TRBV6-3	TRBJ2-1	many	TGTGCCAGCAGTAGCGGGCCCCCCTCCTACAATGAGCAGTTCTTC	CASSSGPPSYNEQFF
.	TRBV10-2	TRBJ2-7	many	TGCGCCAGCAGTGGAGTCATGGAATCGGCTTCCTACGAGCAGTACTTC	CASSGVMESASYEQYF
.	TRBV6-2/TRBV6-3	TRBJ2-1	many	TGTGCCAGCAGTTACTTGGACGGTGAGCAGTTCTTC	CASSYLDGEQFF
.	TRBV7-3	TRBJ2-7	many	TGTGCCAGCAGCTTATCGACGAGCTACGAGCAGTACTTC	CASSLSTSYEQYF
TRBD2	TRBV5-5	TRBJ2-2	many	TGTGCCAGCAGCTCGGGACTAGCGGGAGGGCCGGACACCGGGGAGCTGTTTTTT	CASSSGLAGGPDTGELFF
.	TRBV9	TRBJ2-5	many	TGTGCCAGCAGCACTTCCCCCGACCACCCCACGGAACAAGAGACCCAGTACTTC	CASSTSPDHPTEQETQYF
.	TRBV7-9	TRBJ2-7	many	TGTGCCAGCAGCGGAGGTTCCTACGAGCAGTACTTC	CASSGGSYEQYF
TRBD1	TRBV5-1	TRBJ2-1	many	TGCGCCAGCAGCGGGACAGGGCTCAATGAGCAGTTCTTC	CASSGTGLNEQFF
TRBD1	TRBV12-3/TRBV12-4	TRBJ2-1	many	TGTGCCAGCAGCTCTGAGGACAGGGGTAACAATGAGCAGTTCTTC	CASSSEDRGNNEQFF
TRBD2	TRBV6-2/TRBV6-3	TRBJ2-1	many	TGTGCCAGCAGTTATTTGCGGGAGCCCTACAATGAGCAGTTCTTC	CASSYLREPYNEQFF
.	TRBV7-6	TRBJ2-5	many	TGTGCCAGCAGCCACGTTTGGACGCCTAAGGGGGAGACCCAGTACTTC	CASSHVWTPKGETQYF
.	TRBV19	TRBJ1-1	.	TGTGCCAGTAGTACAGGGGTTACTGAAGCTTTCTTT	CASSTGVTEAFF
TRBD2	TRBV7-9	TRBJ2-4	many	TGTGCCAGCAGCTACTCTTTGGCGGGAGGGGTAGCCAAAAACATTCAGTACTTC	CASSYSLAGGVAKNIQYF
TRBD2	TRBV5-1	TRBJ2-1	many	TGCGCCAGCAGCTTCGGGACTAGCGGGATTGTTGAGCAGTTCTTC	CASSFGTSGIVEQFF
.	TRBV27	TRBJ2-3	many	TGTGCCAGCACTTCGGGTCAAGCGCCAGATACGCAGTATTTT	CASTSGQAPDTQYF
.	TRBV20-1	TRBJ1-1	many	TGCAGTGCTAGATCCTCCCAGGGGAACACTGAAGCTTTCTTT	CSARSSQGNTEAFF
TRBD2	TRBV7-8	TRBJ2-7	many	TGTGCCAGCAGCTCCGCCGGGACTAGTGGATACTACGAGCAGTACTTC	CASSSAGTSGYYEQYF
TRBD1	TRBV29-1	TRBJ1-2	many	TGCAGCGTCGGGGGGACAGGGTCGGATGGCTACACCTTC	CSVGGTGSDGYTF
.	TRBV6-8	TRBJ2-1	many	TGTGCCAGCCAACCGGGCGAGGGACCTAGCACCTACAATGAGCAGTTCTTC	CASQPGEGPSTYNEQFF
TRBD1	TRBV28	TRBJ1-1	many	TGTGCCAGCAGCGGGACAGGGGGCTTGCCGGGCACTGAAGCTTTCTTT	CASSGTGGLPGTEAFF
TRBD2	TRBV6-6	TRBJ2-7	many	TGTGCCAGCAAGGAGCGGGAAGGCTACGAGCAGTACTTC	CASKEREGYEQYF
TRBD1	TRBV13	TRBJ2-7	many	TGTGCCAGCAGCCCCGGAGGACAGGGTCCTTCCTACGAGCAGTACTTC	CASSPGGQGPSYEQYF
.	TRBV20-1	TRBJ1-2	many	TGCAGTGCTAGCGGGGGGGAAAACTATGGCTACACCTTC	CSASGGENYGYTF
.	TRBV4-3	TRBJ2-4	many	TGCGCCAGCCTTACGAGTGGGCTAGCCAAAAACATTCAGTACTTC	CASLTSGLAKNIQYF
.	TRBV12-3/TRBV12-4	TRBJ2-1	many	TGTGCCAGCAGTTTGGCTTACTACGGGGCCTACAATGAGCAGTTCTTC	CASSLAYYGAYNEQFF
.	TRBV6-1	TRBJ2-3	many	TGTGCCAGCAGTGATAGTCTGGGAACCACAGATACGCAGTATTTT	CASSDSLGTTDTQYF
.	TRBV18	TRBJ1-1	many	TGTGCCAGCTCACCAGACGGGGCGAACACTGAAGCTTTCTTT	CASSPDGANTEAFF
.	TRBV6-5	TRBJ2-5	many	TGTGCCAGCAGTTACTCGTCTGTCGGTTCCCAAGAGACCCAGTACTTC	CASSYSSVGSQETQYF
.	TRBV7-2	TRBJ2-5	many	.	CASSLGVGEGIF
.	TRBV29-1	TRBJ2-7	many	TGCAGCGTTGAGGGAGTCGAGTTC	CSVEGVEF
.	TRBV10-3	TRBJ2-7	many	TGTGCCATCAGTGAGCCACGACAGAGCTCCTACGAGCAGTACTTC	CAISEPRQSSYEQYF
TRBD2	TRBV5-1	TRBJ2-1	many	TGCGCCAGCAGCATTGGACTAGCGGGAGGGTACAATGAGCAGTTCTTC	CASSIGLAGGYNEQFF
.	TRBV7-9	TRBJ2-7	many	TGTGCCAGCAGCCTGAGGGGGAGCGGAGGTAACTACGAGCAGTACTTC	CASSLRGSGGNYEQYF
.	TRBV7-9	TRBJ2-1	many	TGTGCCAGCAGCTTGATCGGGAGTATATACAATGAGCAGTTCTTC	CASSLIGSIYNEQFF
.	TRBV20-1	TRBJ2-2	many	TGCAGTGCAGACCCCATGCAGGGCGGTACCGGGGAGCTGTTTTTT	CSADPMQGGTGELFF
.	TRBV30	TRBJ2-7	many	TGTGCCTGGAGTCCGCTCTTGTACGAGCAGTACTTC	CAWSPLLYEQYF